The 17 T cell receptor beta chains below come from one sample, sequenced in a study of graft-versus-host responses after intestinal transplantation (dated by TCRdb to the early 2020s). The method behind the library was the immunoSEQ multiplex PCR assay. TCRdb took this table from immuneACCESS and kept in-frame rearrangements with V and J called. Such tables lack part of the clones; where checked against another copy, unresolved V genes explain under half of the gap, and the rest is unexplained. The sample yields under 150,000 clones; 80% to 95% were counted once. Jointly, the top ten make up around 0.12% of the sample. Their antigens are not known. This specimen's time point label, per the study, means: cells obtained before transplantation from donor or recipient. Sequences were derived from unstimulated CD4+ T cells sorted from spleen or lymph node cells, sampled before intestinal transplant. The receptor set was obtained from a human donor who received an intestinal transplant.

This sequence joins TRBV6-5 and TRBJ1-1; a possible D gene is TRBD1 (6 bases). The length of the CDR3 is 15 residues. Trimming removed 4 bases from V and 5 bases from J, with 17 bases in between. Germline V gene data show CDR1 as MNHEY and CDR2 as SVGAGI. The DNA for the CDR3 is TGTGCCAGCAGTTGGGAGGGGGGGCGGGGAACTGAAGCTTTCTTT. This translates into CASSWEGGRGTEAFF.

This chain uses TRBV5-1 with TRBJ2-7; D gene uncertain. The CDR3 has 16 residues. V was trimmed by 0 bases and J by 3 bases, leaving 16 bases between them. Germline V gene lookup returns CDR1 SGHRS and CDR2 YFSETQ. The CDR3 DNA reads TGCGCCAGCAGCTTGGAGTATACGGTGCCCAGCTACGAGCAGTACTTC. It translates to CASSLEYTVPSYEQYF.

This clone has just a few counts. This sequence joins TRBV6-6 and TRBJ2-2; the D gene is possibly TRBD2 (6 bases). The V and J ends lost 6 bases and 5 bases respectively, with 10 bases between them. The CDR3 sequence is 13 residues long. Germline V lookup: CDR1 MNHNY, CDR2 SVGAGI (reference sequence). The DNA of the CDR3 is TGTGCCAGCAGCGGGAGTGAGACCGGGGAGCTGTTTTTT. Protein sequence: CASSGSETGELFF.

The chain couples TRBV18 to TRBJ2-3; TRBD1 might be the D (6 bases). Germline CDR1 KGHSH, CDR2 LQKENI. This CDR3 has 14 amino acids. V dropped 4 bases and J dropped 4 bases, with 12 bases sitting between them. The CDR3: CASSLSRGADTQYF. DNA of the CDR3: TGTGCCAGCTCACTATCCAGGGGCGCAGATACGCAGTATTTT. Full variable domain (rest looked up from reference TRBV18 and TRBJ2-3): NAGVMQNPRHLVRRRGQEARLRCSPMKGHSHVYWYRQLPEEGLKFMVYLQKENIIDESGMPKERFSAEFPKEGPSILRIQQVVRGDSAAYFCASSLSRGADTQYFGPGTRLTVL.

The count of this clone is one. The rearrangement uses TRBV6-5 and TRBJ2-1; the match to TRBD1 covers 7 bases. There are 15 residues in the CDR3. The germline V gene encodes CDR1 MNHEY and CDR2 SVGAGI. V lost 4 bases to trimming and J lost 2 bases; unmatched junction nucleotides: 5. CDR3 bases: TGTGCCAGCAGTTTAACAGGGGTTCCCTACAATGAGCAGTTCTTC. It specifies CASSLTGVPYNEQFF.

This chain links TRBV19 with TRBJ1-2; 8 nucleotides line up with TRBD1. Germline loops: CDR1 LNHDA, CDR2 SQIVND (reference sequence). CDR3 length equals 15 residues. Trimming took 5 bases from V and 7 from J; bases not matched to a gene: 12. CDR3 sequence (DNA): TGTGCCAGTAGTGCCCCAGGGGGCGCAACCTCTGGCTACACCTTC. This translates into CASSAPGGATSGYTF.

The rearrangement links TRBV30 to TRBJ2-3; D perhaps matches TRBD1 (5 bases). The CDR3 totals 12 residues. Germline lookup yields CDR1 GTSNPN and CDR2 SVGIG (reference sequence). V lost 0 bases, J lost 9 bases, and 10 bases lay in between. This CDR3 reads CAWSVGAPTQYF. CDR3 DNA sequence: TGTGCCTGGAGTGTAGGGGCCCCGACGCAGTATTTT. Together with reference TRBV30 and TRBJ2-3, the CDR3 gives the full variable domain: SQTIHQWPATLVQPVGSPLSLECTVEGTSNPNLYWYRQAAGRGLQLLFYSVGIGQISSEVPQNLSASRPQDRQFILSSKKLLLSDSGFYLCAWSVGAPTQYFGPGTRLTVL.

The chain's CDR3 is CASSYAGGPSYEQYF. The CDR3 nucleotides are TGTGCCAGCAGTTACGCGGGGGGTCCCTCCTACGAGCAGTACTTC. The rearrangement links TRBV6-6 to TRBJ2-7, with TRBD2 matching 8 bases. The germline V gene encodes CDR1 MNHNY and CDR2 SVGAGI (reference sequence). The CDR3 length is 15 residues. Trimming at V came to 2 bases and at J to 0 bases, leaving 3 bases not matched to a gene.

The V and J genes are TRBV9 and TRBJ2-7; 7 bases align to TRBD2. Germline loops: CDR1 SGDLS, CDR2 YYNGEE. After removal of 0 bases from V and 4 bases from J, the junction contained 7 bases not matched to a gene. This CDR3 is 15 amino acids long. The CDR3 DNA sequence: TGTGCCAGCAGCGTAGCTAGCGGCCTTGGGTACGAGCAGTACTTC. It codes for CASSVASGLGYEQYF.

The V call is TRBV5-8, the J call TRBJ2-1; 7 nucleotides line up with TRBD2. Germline-derived CDR1 and CDR2 are SGHTS and YDEGEE. The CDR3 is 14 residues long. Trimming removed 3 bases from V and 2 bases from J; junction bases left unmatched: 2. DNA of the CDR3: TGTGCCAGCAGCTGGGGAGGGGCCTACAATGAGCAGTTCTTC. Translating it yields CASSWGGAYNEQFF.

The rearrangement joins TRBV7-9 to TRBJ2-1, with 7 bases aligning to TRBD1. Germline V gene data show CDR1 as SEHNR and CDR2 as FQNEAQ (reference sequence). The CDR3 has 15 residues. The V gene end was trimmed by 6 bases and the J gene end by 3 bases; junction bases not matched to a gene: 8. CDR3 nucleotides: TGTGCCAGCAGTCCACCGGGACAGTACTACAATGAGCAGTTCTTC. It is translated as CASSPPGQYYNEQFF.

The V gene is TRBV7-8, the J gene TRBJ1-1, with D unresolved. The germline V and J ends were trimmed by 5 bases and 6 bases, with 7 bases remaining between them. CDR3 length equals 11 residues. Per the germline V gene, CDR1 is SGHVS and CDR2 is FQNEAQ. The CDR3 is CASSPLAEAFF. The CDR3 DNA is TGTGCCAGCAGCCCCCTGGCTGAAGCTTTCTTT.

The chain recombines TRBV6-1 with TRBJ1-1; tentative D call: TRBD1 (5 bases). The length of the CDR3 is 15 residues. Germline CDR1 reads MNHNS; CDR2 reads SASEGT. V dropped 6 bases and J dropped 1 base, with 15 bases sitting between them. This chain's CDR3 is CASRGMGLRNTEAFF. The CDR3 DNA reads TGTGCCAGCAGGGGGATGGGACTGAGGAACACTGAAGCTTTCTTT.

The chain combines TRBV7-3 with TRBJ1-1; no reliable D call. This CDR3 contains 14 residues. V was trimmed by 4 bases and J by 3 bases, leaving 12 bases between them. The germline gives CDR1 SGHTA, CDR2 FQGTGA. CDR3 nucleotides: TGTGCCAGCAGCTCCCAGCCAAAGTACACTGAAGCTTTCTTT. It codes for CASSSQPKYTEAFF.

V gene TRBV27 combines with J gene TRBJ2-5, with D perhaps given as TRBD1 or TRBD2 (5 bases each). Germline V CDR1 and CDR2: MNHEY, SMNVEV (reference sequence). With 6 bases removed from V and 9 bases from J, the gap between germline ends came to 11 bases. The CDR3 runs to 11 residues. CDR3 sequence: CASRTREPQYF. CDR3 in DNA: TGTGCCAGCAGAACCAGGGAGCCCCAGTACTTC.

The V gene is TRBV27, the J gene TRBJ2-7; D unclear. Deletions cut 2 bases from V and 5 bases from J, with 10 bases between. Germline V CDR1 and CDR2: MNHEY, SMNVEV (reference sequence). This CDR3 region has 13 residues. The CDR3 loop reads CASSLSRKNEQYF. The CDR3 DNA reads as TGTGCCAGCAGTTTAAGTAGGAAAAACGAGCAGTACTTC.

The chain links TRBV5-1 to TRBJ1-1; no clear D gene. V was trimmed by 0 bases and J by 2 bases, leaving 8 bases between them. The CDR3 is 14 amino acids. CDR1 is SGHRS, CDR2 YFSETQ, per germline. CDR3 in DNA: TGCGCCAGCAGCTTGGTGATGGGAAACACTGAAGCTTTCTTT. Translating gives CASSLVMGNTEAFF.